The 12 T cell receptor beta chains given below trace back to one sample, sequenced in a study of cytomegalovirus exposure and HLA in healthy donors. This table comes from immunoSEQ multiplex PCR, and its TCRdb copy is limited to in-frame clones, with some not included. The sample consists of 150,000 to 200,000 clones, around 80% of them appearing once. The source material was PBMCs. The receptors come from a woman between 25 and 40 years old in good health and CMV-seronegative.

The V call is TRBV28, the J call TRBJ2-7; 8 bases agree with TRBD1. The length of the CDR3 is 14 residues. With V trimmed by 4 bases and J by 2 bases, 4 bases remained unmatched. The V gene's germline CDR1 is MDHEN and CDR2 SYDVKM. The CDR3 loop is CASSYRGMTYEQYF. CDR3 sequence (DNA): TGTGCCAGCAGTTACAGGGGGATGACCTACGAGCAGTACTTC.

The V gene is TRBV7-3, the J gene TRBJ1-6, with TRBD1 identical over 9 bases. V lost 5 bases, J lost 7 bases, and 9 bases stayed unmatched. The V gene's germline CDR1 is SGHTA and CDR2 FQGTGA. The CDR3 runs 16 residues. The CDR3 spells CASSTLPQGANSPLHF. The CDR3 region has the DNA TGTGCCAGCAGCACCCTTCCACAGGGGGCGAATTCACCCCTCCACTTT.

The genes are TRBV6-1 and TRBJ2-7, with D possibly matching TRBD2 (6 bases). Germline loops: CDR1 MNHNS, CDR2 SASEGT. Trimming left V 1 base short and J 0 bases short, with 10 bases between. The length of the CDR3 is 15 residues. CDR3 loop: CASSEGLASSYEQYF. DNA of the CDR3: TGTGCCAGCAGTGAAGGGCTAGCGAGCTCCTACGAGCAGTACTTC.

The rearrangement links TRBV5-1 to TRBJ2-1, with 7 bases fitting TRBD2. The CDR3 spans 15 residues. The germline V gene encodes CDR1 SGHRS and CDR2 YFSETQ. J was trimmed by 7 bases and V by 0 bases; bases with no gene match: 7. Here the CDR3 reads CASSLGGGPRNEQFF. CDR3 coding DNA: TGCGCCAGCAGCTTGGGGGGAGGGCCGAGAAATGAGCAGTTCTTC.

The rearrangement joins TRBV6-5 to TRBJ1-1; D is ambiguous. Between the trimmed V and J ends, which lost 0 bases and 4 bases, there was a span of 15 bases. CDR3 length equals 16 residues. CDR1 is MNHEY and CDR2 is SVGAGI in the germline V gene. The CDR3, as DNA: TGTGCCAGCAGTTACTCGGTTGGGAGATACGCCACTGAAGCTTTCTTT. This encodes CASSYSVGRYATEAFF.

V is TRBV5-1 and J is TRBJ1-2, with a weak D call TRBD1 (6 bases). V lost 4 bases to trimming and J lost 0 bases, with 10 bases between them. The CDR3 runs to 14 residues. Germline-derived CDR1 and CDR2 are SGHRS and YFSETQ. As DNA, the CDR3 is TGCGCCAGCAGCACGACAGGAACTAACTATGGCTACACCTTC. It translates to CASSTTGTNYGYTF.

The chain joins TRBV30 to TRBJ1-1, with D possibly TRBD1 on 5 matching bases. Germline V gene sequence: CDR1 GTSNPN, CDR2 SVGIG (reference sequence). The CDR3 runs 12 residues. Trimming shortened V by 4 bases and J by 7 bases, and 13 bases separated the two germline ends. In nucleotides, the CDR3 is TGTGCCTGGACCAACGACAGACTTGAAGCTTTCTTT. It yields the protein CAWTNDRLEAFF.

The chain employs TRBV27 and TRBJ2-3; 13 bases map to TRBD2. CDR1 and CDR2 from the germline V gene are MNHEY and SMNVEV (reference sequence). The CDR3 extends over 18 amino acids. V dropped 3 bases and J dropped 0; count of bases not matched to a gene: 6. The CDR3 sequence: CASSFQRLAGGSTDTQYF. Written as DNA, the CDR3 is TGTGCCAGCAGTTTCCAAAGACTAGCGGGGGGTAGCACAGATACGCAGTATTTT.

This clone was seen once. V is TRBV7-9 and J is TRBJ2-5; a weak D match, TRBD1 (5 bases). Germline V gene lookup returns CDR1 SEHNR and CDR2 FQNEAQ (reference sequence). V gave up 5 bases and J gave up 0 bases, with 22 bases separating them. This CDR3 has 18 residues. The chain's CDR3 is CASSPDMPIYPYQETQYF. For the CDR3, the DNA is TGTGCCAGCAGCCCGGACATGCCCATCTACCCATACCAAGAGACCCAGTACTTC. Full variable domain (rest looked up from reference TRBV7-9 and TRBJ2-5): DTGVSQNPRHKITKRGQNVTFRCDPISEHNRLYWYRQTLGQGPEFLTYFQNEAQLEKSRLLSDRFSAERPKGSFSTLEIQRTEQGDSAMYLCASSPDMPIYPYQETQYFGPGTRLLVL.

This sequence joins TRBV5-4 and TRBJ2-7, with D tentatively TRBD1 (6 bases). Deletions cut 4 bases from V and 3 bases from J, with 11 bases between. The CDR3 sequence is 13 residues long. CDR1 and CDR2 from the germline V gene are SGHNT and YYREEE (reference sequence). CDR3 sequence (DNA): TGTGCCAGCAGCCACGGACAGCTCTACGAGCAGTACTTC. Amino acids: CASSHGQLYEQYF.

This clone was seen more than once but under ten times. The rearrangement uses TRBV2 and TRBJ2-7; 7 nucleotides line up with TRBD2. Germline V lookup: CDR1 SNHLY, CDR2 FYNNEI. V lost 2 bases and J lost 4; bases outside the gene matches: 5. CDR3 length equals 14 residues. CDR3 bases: TGTGCCAGCAGTGAATTGGGAGCGGGGTACGAGCAGTACTTC. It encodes CASSELGAGYEQYF.

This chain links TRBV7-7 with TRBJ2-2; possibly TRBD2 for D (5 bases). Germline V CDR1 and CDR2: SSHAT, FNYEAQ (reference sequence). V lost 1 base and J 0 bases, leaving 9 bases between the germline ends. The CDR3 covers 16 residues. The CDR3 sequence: CASSLVSGANTGELFF. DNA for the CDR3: TGTGCCAGCAGCTTAGTATCCGGGGCGAACACCGGGGAGCTGTTTTTT.